Sequencing of this TCR beta chain was carried out in a study of Ad26.COV2.S vaccination and SARS-CoV-2 variants. The treatment: 19 received Ad26.COV2.S at low or high dose, single or two shots; about 5 received placebo; per-sample allocation not given. The study sampled participants on day 63 after the first vaccine or placebo injection. As for this clone: Antigen specificity is unknown. The same CDR3 also results from other DNA sequences found in this sample.

Deletions cut 5 bases from V and 5 bases from J, with 8 bases between. The length of the CDR3 is 12 residues. Per germline, CDR1 LNHDA and CDR2 SQIVND (reference sequence). Clones were sequenced by immunoSEQ multiplex PCR, and TCRdb holds only the in-frame ones, with some missing. The table lists 350,000 to 500,000 clones, around 90% of them singletons. General observations from the study: Responses of T cells in total may have been underestimated by the TCR breadth and depth analyses. Similar non-spike TCR breadth was seen in vaccine and placebo recipients.

This clonotype was obtained from a person between 18 and 59 years old who received the Ad26.COV2.S COVID-19 vaccine or a placebo. The material was peripheral blood, obtained in a trial of Ad26.COV2.S vaccine versus placebo. The chain is built from TRBV19 and TRBJ2-3, with TRBD2 as a possible D gene (6 bases). The DNA for the CDR3 is TGTGCCAGTAGTTTCGGGGGAGATACGCAGTATTTT. Protein: CASSFGGDTQYF.